Reported below is one T cell receptor (beta chain). Its antigen is still unknown. This entry comes from a study of blood T cells in healthy people across ages. Study at large: For every two T cells, template switching captured about one barcoded beta molecule. Study findings and constraints: With age, beta diversity per million T cells declined roughly linearly, significantly by about 37.

Primers used in a second PCR of about 7 to 12 cycles were a sample-barcoded 5' primer and a J-beta primer mix. TCRdb itself ran the 5' RACE reads through MiXCR, one entry per CDR3 protein. In the table there are fewer than 950,000 distinct CDR3 sequences, under 40% of which are singletons. Peripheral blood samples of 7.5 to 10 milliliters were drawn from each donor. Isolated per sample were at least 6 million PBMCs. CDR3 length equals 14 residues. Trimming removed 5 bases from V and 5 bases from J; junction bases left unmatched: 6. Germline V lookup: CDR1 MNHEY, CDR2 SVGAGI. The clonotype originates from a man between 18 and 29 years old in good health. Sample: blood. The genes are TRBV6-5 and TRBJ1-2; 9 bases are a match to TRBD1. In DNA form, the CDR3 reads TGTGCCAGCAGTAGGCACAGGGGGCGATATGGCTACACCTTC. Protein sequence: CASSRHRGRYGYTF.